This T cell receptor beta chain was documented in a study of CD8 T cells in Susac syndrome. Germline trimming cut 2 bases from V and 4 bases from J; bases unmatched to any gene: 7. CDR1 is SGHTA, CDR2 FQGNSA, per germline. The CDR3 has 15 residues. With random hexamers, reverse transcription was performed on about 0.5 to 1 ug of RNA. TCRdb reprocessed the immunoSEQ multiplex PCR reads with MiXCR, giving one entry per CDR3 protein. Of a few hundred thousand distinct CDR3 sequences in the sample, 90% to 95% are singletons; the top ten hold over 0.065%. The chain uses TRBV7-2 and TRBJ1-1; 7 nucleotides match TRBD1. The sample taken for sequencing was CD4+ T cells from PBMCs. The clonotype comes from a human donor with multiple sclerosis. The CDR3 spells CASSLSGRGSTEAFF. The CDR3 DNA reads as TGTGCCAGCAGCTTATCAGGCAGGGGGAGCACTGAAGCTTTCTTT.